Following are 24 T cell receptor beta chains from one sample sequenced in a study of response to subunit inactivated influenza vaccine (dated by TCRdb to 2016 to 2019). Library preparation was by RT-PCR. Sequenced using an Illumina HiSeq 2500. Starting from the raw public reads, TCRdb applied fastp trimming at Q25, assembled clones with MiXCR and retained in-frame beta chains. Merged by CDR3 protein, the rows form single entries marked with the most common genes and DNA. A total of 600,000 to 700,000 distinct CDR3 sequences appear in this sample, less than 15% of them only once. Together, the top ten hold 7.5% to 8% of the sample. This material consisted of PBMCs from blood, taken approximately 15 days before vaccination. These receptors all come from a man aged 50 to 59 who received an inactivated influenza vaccine. Donor details come from another sample of the same person, matched by shared clones.

V is TRBV21-1 and J is TRBJ2-7; the tabulated D call, TRBD1, remains unverified against the DNA. TRBV21-1 is designated a pseudogene. There are 11 residues in the CDR3. The CDR3 is CASLPGNEQYF. In nucleotides, the CDR3 is TGTGCCAGCCTTCCAGGGAACGAGCAGTACTTC.

This clonotype came up a few times. The V and J genes are TRBV28 and TRBJ2-5; D not certain. CDR1 is MDHEN, CDR2 SYDVKM, per germline. The CDR3 consists of 12 residues. The germline V and J ends were trimmed by 2 bases and 8 bases, with 9 bases remaining between them. DNA of the CDR3: TGTGCCAGCAGTTTACGTGGTTCCACCCAGTACTTC. It codes for CASSLRGSTQYF.

In its sample, this clonotype was seen many times. V usage is TRBV7-2 and J usage is TRBJ2-1; the D is unclear. The CDR3 totals 12 residues. V was cut by 5 bases and J by 7 bases, with 9 bases left in between. CDR1 and CDR2 from the germline V gene are SGHTA and FQGNSA. The CDR3 DNA reads TGTGCCAGCAGCCCCCAGAAAAATGAGCAGTTCTTC. Translated: CASSPQKNEQFF.

The gene calls are TRBV7-9 and TRBJ2-7; D is uncertain. This CDR3 contains 14 residues. The V and J ends lost 6 bases and 2 bases respectively, with 14 bases between them. Germline values: CDR1 SEHNR, CDR2 FQNEAQ (reference sequence). The CDR3 DNA reads as TGTGCCAGCAGTACGATCGACCAGCCCTACGAGCAGTACTTC. Protein sequence: CASSTIDQPYEQYF.

This clonotype was seen repeatedly, ten times or more. The chain has TRBV2 and TRBJ2-3, with D uncertain. Per germline, CDR1 SNHLY and CDR2 FYNNEI. Trimming cost V 3 bases and J 5 bases, with 6 bases left between them. CDR3 length: 12 amino acids. The CDR3 nucleotides are TGTGCCAGCAGTGAGATTGGAGATACGCAGTATTTT. Translated, it gives CASSEIGDTQYF.

The chain uses TRBV29-1 and TRBJ2-7; TRBD1 matches at 8 bases. V was clipped by 6 bases and J by 3 bases; unmatched bases: 10. Looked up from germline, CDR1 is SQVTM and CDR2 is ANQGSEA. The CDR3 contains 14 residues. The CDR3 DNA reads TGCAGCGTGACCCCGGGACAGGTTAACTACGAGCAGTACTTC. Translation gives CSVTPGQVNYEQYF.

The chain employs TRBV11-2 and TRBJ2-4; a possible D gene is TRBD2 (5 bases). Germline-derived CDR1 and CDR2 are SGHAT and FQNNGV. V lost 5 bases, J lost 0 bases, and 14 bases lay in between. CDR3 length equals 16 residues. CDR3 protein: CASSRSSGLAKNIQYF. The CDR3 DNA reads TGTGCCAGCAGCCGGTCATCAGGACTAGCCAAAAACATTCAGTACTTC.

The chain recombines TRBV2 with TRBJ2-1, with D possibly TRBD2 on 5 matching bases. CDR1 and CDR2 (germline): SNHLY, FYNNEI. The V gene lost 4 bases and the J gene lost 7 bases, with 14 bases spanning the gap. There are 14 residues in the CDR3. CDR3 loop: CASSAGLTSNEQFF. Written as DNA, the CDR3 is TGTGCCAGCAGTGCCGGACTGACGTCGAATGAGCAGTTCTTC. The whole variable domain, filled in from reference TRBV2 and TRBJ2-1, reads EPEVTQTPSHQVTQMGQEVILRCVPISNHLYFYWYRQILGQKVEFLVSFYNNEISEKSEIFDDQFSVERPDGSNFTLKIRSTKLEDSAMYFCASSAGLTSNEQFFGPGTRLTVL.

The J gene is TRBJ1-1, the V gene TRBV20-1, with no clear D. The CDR3 length is 14 residues. The germline V and J ends were trimmed by 1 base and 2 bases, with 11 bases remaining between them. Germline values: CDR1 DFQATT, CDR2 SNEGSKA (reference sequence). In DNA form, the CDR3 reads TGCAGTGCTAGAGCGCGGGGTGGCAACACTGAAGCTTTCTTT. Translation: CSARARGGNTEAFF.

This clonotype was detected a few times. The rearrangement links TRBV2 to TRBJ1-1; D perhaps matches TRBD1 (6 bases). Trimming left V 1 base short and J 5 bases short, with 11 bases between. The CDR3 consists of 14 residues. From germline, CDR1 is SNHLY and CDR2 FYNNEI. CDR3 DNA sequence: TGTGCCAGCAGTGAAGGGGGGCGGGGGACTGAAGCTTTCTTT. Amino acid sequence: CASSEGGRGTEAFF.

The chain couples TRBV28 to TRBJ1-5; a possible D gene is TRBD1 (6 bases). Germline lookup yields CDR1 MDHEN and CDR2 SYDVKM. The CDR3 contains 14 residues. Trimming cost V 6 bases and J 6 bases, with 15 bases left between them. The CDR3 sequence: CASRTLQGAQPQHF. CDR3 bases: TGTGCCAGCAGAACCCTACAGGGAGCTCAGCCCCAGCATTTT.

This clonotype was seen more than once but under ten times. The chain carries TRBV2 and TRBJ2-1; 14 nucleotides agree with TRBD2. The germline CDR1 and CDR2 sequences are SNHLY and FYNNEI. V shed 4 bases, J shed 7 bases, and the junction held 3 bases outside the gene matches. This CDR3 is built from 15 residues. The CDR3 bases are TGTGCCAGCAGTGGCGGACTAGCGGGGGGTAATGAGCAGTTCTTC. Translating it yields CASSGGLAGGNEQFF. The full variable domain, rest sourced from reference TRBV2 and TRBJ2-1, is EPEVTQTPSHQVTQMGQEVILRCVPISNHLYFYWYRQILGQKVEFLVSFYNNEISEKSEIFDDQFSVERPDGSNFTLKIRSTKLEDSAMYFCASSGGLAGGNEQFFGPGTRLTVL.

In this sample, this clonotype turned up many times. The rearrangement joins TRBV20-1 to TRBJ2-3, with D unresolved. This CDR3 spans 12 amino acids. Germline V lookup: CDR1 DFQATT, CDR2 SNEGSKA (reference sequence). The V end was cut by 4 bases, the J end by 2 bases, with 7 bases between. CDR3 nucleotide sequence: TGCAGTGCTACTCTGTTCACAGATACGCAGTATTTT. It encodes CSATLFTDTQYF.

This clonotype was recorded a few times. The V call is TRBV20-1, the J call TRBJ2-7; 7 nucleotides line up with TRBD1. The CDR3 sequence is 13 residues long. CDR1 is DFQATT and CDR2 is SNEGSKA in the germline V gene (reference sequence). After removal of 0 bases from V and 2 bases from J, the junction contained 1 base not matched to a gene. The CDR3 nucleotides are TGCAGTGCTAGAGACGACAGGGCCTACGAGCAGTACTTC. Translated, it gives CSARDDRAYEQYF.

The V gene is TRBV28, the J gene TRBJ2-7, with 7 bases that match TRBD1. J gave up 8 bases and V 5 bases, and 9 bases lay outside the gene matches. Germline V gives CDR1 MDHEN, CDR2 SYDVKM. This CDR3 has 13 amino acids. The DNA for the CDR3 is TGTGCCAGCAGTCTCCTCCGACAGGGCCAGCAGTACTTC. Translating it yields CASSLLRQGQQYF.

The V and J genes are TRBV4-2 and TRBJ1-1; perhaps TRBD1 as D (6 bases). Germline loops: CDR1 LGHNA, CDR2 YNFKEQ. The CDR3 has 16 amino acids. Deletions cut 0 bases from V and 1 base from J, with 12 bases between. Written as DNA, the CDR3 is TGTGCCAGCAGCCAAGATAGGTGGGGGGCGAACACTGAAGCTTTCTTT. This encodes CASSQDRWGANTEAFF.

The chain uses TRBV12-3 or TRBV12-4 and TRBJ1-4; D remains unclear. The CDR3 is 16 residues long. Trimming stripped 1 base from V and 2 bases from J, with 11 bases between. CDR3 coding DNA: TGTGCCAGCAGTTTAGGCTGGAGGGTGACTAATGAAAAACTGTTTTTT. Translation: CASSLGWRVTNEKLFF.

J is TRBJ2-1 and V is TRBV29-1, with a possible D match to TRBD2 (5 bases). The germline V and J ends were trimmed by 3 bases and 3 bases, with 12 bases remaining between them. The CDR3 contains 14 residues. CDR1 and CDR2 from the germline V gene are SQVTM and ANQGSEA. DNA for the CDR3: TGCAGCGTTGAGAGGGAGAGGGTCTACAATGAGCAGTTCTTC. It codes for CSVERERVYNEQFF.

This clonotype was counted a few times. V gene TRBV6-2 or TRBV6-3 combines with J gene TRBJ1-5; D uncertain. V lost 4 bases to trimming and J lost 4 bases, with 11 bases between them. Germline CDR1 is MNHEY and CDR2 is SVGEGT. The CDR3 totals 14 residues. CDR3 sequence: CASSFNTKNQPQHF. CDR3 sequence (DNA): TGTGCCAGCAGTTTCAACACCAAGAATCAGCCCCAGCATTTT.

V is TRBV7-4 and J is TRBJ2-5; D is unresolved. CDR1 is SGHVT, CDR2 SQSDAQ, per germline. CDR3 size: 14 residues. Trimming left V 3 bases short and J 2 bases short, with 10 bases between. CDR3 region: CASSFNGVQETQYF. The CDR3 bases are TGTGCCAGCAGCTTTAATGGGGTTCAAGAGACCCAGTACTTC.

The chain carries TRBV11-2 and TRBJ2-7; 9 bases fit TRBD1. Germline trimming cut 4 bases from V and 4 bases from J; bases unmatched to any gene: 8. CDR1 and CDR2 from the germline V gene are SGHAT and FQNNGV. The CDR3 contains 15 residues. This chain's CDR3 is CASSYTYRGRYEQYF. The CDR3, as DNA: TGTGCCAGCAGCTACACGTACAGGGGGCGTTACGAGCAGTACTTC. The variable domain in full, with the rest retrieved from reference TRBV11-2 and TRBJ2-7, is EAGVAQSPRYKIIEKRQSVAFWCNPISGHATLYWYQQILGQGPKLLIQFQNNGVVDDSQLPKDRFSAERLKGVDSTLKIQPAKLEDSAVYLCASSYTYRGRYEQYFGPGTRLTVT.

J is TRBJ2-5 and V is TRBV15; no firm D call. V lost 0 bases and J lost 1, with 3 bases in between. There are 13 residues in the CDR3. Germline V lookup: CDR1 LNHNV, CDR2 YYDKDF (reference sequence). CDR3 amino acids: CATSRESQETQYF. In nucleotides, the CDR3 is TGTGCCACCAGCAGAGAGAGCCAAGAGACCCAGTACTTC.

In its sample, this clonotype was seen a few times. The chain recombines TRBV5-1 with TRBJ2-2, with D hard to call. Trimming removed 0 bases at V and 3 bases at J, with 12 bases between. The CDR3 is made up of 16 amino acids. CDR1 is SGHRS, CDR2 YFSETQ, per germline. The CDR3, as DNA: TGCGCCAGCAGCTTGGGACGGCTCCAGGACACCGGGGAGCTGTTTTTT. Residues: CASSLGRLQDTGELFF.

This clonotype showed up just a few times. V gene TRBV18 combines with J gene TRBJ1-1, with 9 bases that match TRBD1. CDR3 length: 14 residues. The germline V gene has CDR1 KGHSH and CDR2 LQKENI. Unmatched junction bases numbered 5, after V lost 5 bases and J lost 4 bases. CDR3: CASSGTGRFTEAFF. For the CDR3, the DNA is TGTGCCAGCTCAGGGACAGGGCGCTTCACTGAAGCTTTCTTT.